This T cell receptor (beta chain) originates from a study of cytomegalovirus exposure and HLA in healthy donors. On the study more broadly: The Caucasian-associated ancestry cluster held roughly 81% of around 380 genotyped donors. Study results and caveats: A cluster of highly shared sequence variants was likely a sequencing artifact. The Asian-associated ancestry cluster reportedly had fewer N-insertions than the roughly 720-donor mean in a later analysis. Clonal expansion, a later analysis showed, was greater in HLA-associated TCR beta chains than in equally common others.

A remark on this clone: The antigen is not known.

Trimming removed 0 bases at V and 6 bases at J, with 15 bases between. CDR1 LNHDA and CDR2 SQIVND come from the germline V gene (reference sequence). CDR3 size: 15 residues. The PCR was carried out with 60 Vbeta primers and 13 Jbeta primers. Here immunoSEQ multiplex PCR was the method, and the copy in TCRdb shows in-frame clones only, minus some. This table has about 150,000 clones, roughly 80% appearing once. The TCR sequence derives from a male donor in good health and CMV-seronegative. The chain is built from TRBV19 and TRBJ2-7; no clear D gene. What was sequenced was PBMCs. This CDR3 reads CASSIDWYRTCEQYF. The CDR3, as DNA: TGTGCCAGTAGTATAGATTGGTACAGAACCTGCGAGCAGTACTTC.